Listed below are T cell receptor beta chains from one sample, sequenced in a study of T-cell reconstitution after alpha-beta-depleted transplantation in children. TCRdb re-analysed the PCR reads in MiXCR, keeping a single row per CDR3 protein. The table lists tens of thousands of distinct CDR3 sequences, 13% to 15% of them singletons. The input for sequencing was PBMCs, mostly from graft donor cells, taken 180 days after TCRalphabeta/CD19-depleted stem cell transplant. The source of these receptors is a male patient between 2 and 10 years old who had a stem cell transplant for acute lymphoblastic leukemia, so the T cells may come from the graft donor. The CDR3 runs from the conserved cysteine through the conserved F or W. The D gene is left open where the match is weak. Clone sizes are given selectively: once, few, many, or a class where the clone is expanded.

J gene: TRBJ2-7; D gene: -; V gene: TRBV7-2; clone size: -; CDR3 protein: CASSFPGISYEQYF; CDR3 DNA: TGTGCCAGCAGCTTTCCGGGGATTTCCTACGAGCAGTACTTC
J gene: TRBJ1-5; D gene: -; V gene: TRBV20-1; clone size: -; CDR3 protein: CSAQGNQPQHF; CDR3 DNA: TGCAGTGCACAGGGAAATCAGCCCCAGCATTTT
J gene: TRBJ2-4; D gene: -; V gene: TRBV27; clone size: -; CDR3 protein: CASSLGSSAVQYF; CDR3 DNA: TGTGCCAGCAGTTTAGGCAGCAGCGCGGTTCAGTACTTC
J gene: TRBJ1-1; D gene: TRBD1; V gene: TRBV10-3; clone size: -; CDR3 protein: CAISGDLQGEHTEAFF; CDR3 DNA: TGTGCCATCAGTGGAGATCTACAGGGGGAACACACTGAAGCTTTCTTT
J gene: TRBJ2-5; D gene: -; V gene: TRBV5-1; clone size: few; CDR3 protein: CASSFGGGWGETQYF; CDR3 DNA: TGCGCCAGCAGCTTCGGTGGGGGCTGGGGAGAGACCCAGTACTTC
J gene: TRBJ2-6; D gene: TRBD1; V gene: TRBV7-6; clone size: -; CDR3 protein: CASSLASGTVPSGANVLTF; CDR3 DNA: TGTGCCAGCAGCTTGGCCTCCGGGACAGTACCTTCTGGGGCCAACGTCCTGACTTTC
J gene: TRBJ2-3; D gene: -; V gene: TRBV20-1; clone size: few; CDR3 protein: CSARVGYTQYF; CDR3 DNA: TGCAGTGCCAGAGTGGGGTACACGCAGTATTTT
J gene: TRBJ1-5; D gene: -; V gene: TRBV7-7; clone size: -; CDR3 protein: CASRARGEDCNQPQHF; CDR3 DNA: TGTGCTAGCAGAGCTCGGGGGGAAGACTGCAATCAGCCCCAGCATTTT
J gene: TRBJ2-7; D gene: TRBD2; V gene: TRBV10-3; clone size: -; CDR3 protein: CAISTTSGSPIEQYF; CDR3 DNA: TGTGCCATCAGTACCACTAGCGGGAGCCCCATCGAGCAGTACTTC
J gene: TRBJ2-7; D gene: TRBD1; V gene: TRBV12-3/TRBV12-4; clone size: few; CDR3 protein: CASQWDSTYEQYF; CDR3 DNA: TGTGCCAGCCAATGGGACAGCACCTACGAGCAGTACTTC
J gene: TRBJ2-7; D gene: -; V gene: TRBV3-1; clone size: -; CDR3 protein: CASSFSDSYEQYF; CDR3 DNA: TGTGCCAGCAGCTTTAGCGACTCCTACGAGCAGTACTTC
J gene: TRBJ2-7; D gene: -; V gene: TRBV25-1; clone size: few; CDR3 protein: CASRSRERGGEQYF; CDR3 DNA: TGTGCCAGCAGATCCCGAGAAAGGGGCGGCGAGCAGTACTTC
J gene: TRBJ1-6; D gene: -; V gene: TRBV7-7; clone size: few; CDR3 protein: CASSFQGKGYSPLHF; CDR3 DNA: TGTGCTAGCAGCTTTCAGGGGAAGGGTTATTCACCCCTCCACTTT
J gene: TRBJ2-7; D gene: TRBD2; V gene: TRBV6-2/TRBV6-3; clone size: once; CDR3 protein: CASSPLGGPYEQYF; CDR3 DNA: TGTGCCAGCAGCCCATTGGGAGGGCCCTACGAGCAGTACTTC
J gene: TRBJ2-5; D gene: -; V gene: TRBV7-9; clone size: many; CDR3 protein: CASSPLEQRETQYF; CDR3 DNA: TGTGCCAGCAGTCCCCTGGAACAGCGGGAGACCCAGTACTTC
J gene: TRBJ1-1; D gene: TRBD1; V gene: TRBV29-1; clone size: many; CDR3 protein: CSVERDRGYTEAFF; CDR3 DNA: TGCAGCGTTGAACGGGACAGGGGATACACTGAAGCTTTCTTT
J gene: TRBJ2-6; D gene: -; V gene: TRBV27; clone size: few; CDR3 protein: CASSGVSGANVLTF; CDR3 DNA: TGTGCCAGCAGCGGAGTATCTGGGGCCAACGTCCTGACTTTC
J gene: TRBJ2-5; D gene: TRBD1; V gene: TRBV5-1; clone size: -; CDR3 protein: CASSSTTKTGAGTQYF; CDR3 DNA: TGCGCCAGCAGCTCCACCACTAAGACAGGGGCAGGGACCCAGTACTTC
J gene: TRBJ1-5; D gene: -; V gene: TRBV6-5; clone size: -; CDR3 protein: CASSYGGNQPQHF; CDR3 DNA: TGTGCCAGCAGTTACGGTGGGAATCAGCCCCAGCATTTT
J gene: TRBJ1-1; D gene: -; V gene: TRBV20-1; clone size: few; CDR3 protein: CSARDGGRAFF; CDR3 DNA: TGCAGTGCTAGAGATGGGGGCAGGGCTTTCTTT
J gene: TRBJ2-3; D gene: -; V gene: TRBV7-2; clone size: -; CDR3 protein: CASSSSLGGADTQYF; CDR3 DNA: TGTGCCAGCAGCTCTTCACTAGGCGGAGCAGATACGCAGTATTTT
J gene: TRBJ2-3; D gene: TRBD2; V gene: TRBV20-1; clone size: -; CDR3 protein: CSAPRPRLAARTDTQYF; CDR3 DNA: TGCAGTGCTCCCCGGCCCCGACTAGCGGCCCGGACAGATACGCAGTATTTT
J gene: TRBJ2-1; D gene: TRBD2; V gene: TRBV28; clone size: -; CDR3 protein: CASTGRGSYNEQFF; CDR3 DNA: TGTGCCAGCACCGGGCGGGGGTCCTACAATGAGCAGTTCTTC
J gene: TRBJ2-5; D gene: -; V gene: TRBV7-7; clone size: few; CDR3 protein: CASSERPNQRLETQYF; CDR3 DNA: TGTGCTAGCAGCGAAAGGCCGAATCAGCGTCTAGAGACCCAGTACTTC
J gene: TRBJ2-1; D gene: TRBD2; V gene: TRBV9; clone size: few; CDR3 protein: CASSVALAVNEQFF; CDR3 DNA: TGTGCCAGCAGCGTCGCACTAGCGGTCAATGAGCAGTTCTTC
J gene: TRBJ2-5; D gene: -; V gene: TRBV28; clone size: few; CDR3 protein: CASSFIRGSGTQYF; CDR3 DNA: TGTGCCAGCAGTTTCATTCGTGGGAGTGGGACCCAGTACTTC
J gene: TRBJ2-1; D gene: TRBD1; V gene: TRBV28; clone size: few; CDR3 protein: CASSPQGARYNEQFF; CDR3 DNA: TGTGCCAGCAGCCCACAGGGGGCGCGGTACAATGAGCAGTTCTTC
J gene: TRBJ2-4; D gene: TRBD2; V gene: TRBV15; clone size: few; CDR3 protein: CATSRPLAGKNIQYF; CDR3 DNA: TGTGCCACCAGCAGACCTCTAGCGGGCAAAAACATTCAGTACTTC
J gene: TRBJ1-5; D gene: -; V gene: TRBV30; clone size: few; CDR3 protein: CAWSKRSNSPQHF; CDR3 DNA: TGTGCCTGGAGTAAAAGAAGCAACAGCCCCCAGCATTTT
J gene: TRBJ1-2; D gene: -; V gene: TRBV12-3/TRBV12-4; clone size: many; CDR3 protein: CASSLAGAGYGYTF; CDR3 DNA: TGTGCCAGCAGTTTAGCAGGGGCCGGCTATGGCTACACCTTC
J gene: TRBJ2-7; D gene: -; V gene: TRBV11-2; clone size: -; CDR3 protein: CASSLGLVEQYF; CDR3 DNA: TGTGCCAGCAGCTTAGGCCTTGTCGAGCAGTACTTC
J gene: TRBJ1-2; D gene: TRBD1; V gene: TRBV12-3/TRBV12-4; clone size: -; CDR3 protein: CASSFRGRQGGYTF; CDR3 DNA: TGTGCCAGCAGTTTTCGCGGAAGACAGGGCGGCTACACCTTC
J gene: TRBJ2-5; D gene: -; V gene: TRBV28; clone size: few; CDR3 protein: CASSLLGSHQETQYF; CDR3 DNA: TGTGCCAGCAGTTTACTGGGCAGCCACCAAGAGACCCAGTACTTC
J gene: TRBJ2-7; D gene: TRBD2; V gene: TRBV7-2; clone size: few; CDR3 protein: CASSLGVGGPQEQYF; CDR3 DNA: TGTGCCAGCAGCTTAGGGGTGGGAGGGCCCCAAGAGCAGTACTTC
J gene: TRBJ1-1; D gene: -; V gene: TRBV5-1; clone size: -; CDR3 protein: CASGPGRMNTEAFF; CDR3 DNA: TGCGCCAGCGGCCCTGGACGGATGAACACTGAAGCTTTCTTT
J gene: TRBJ2-2; D gene: -; V gene: TRBV28; clone size: -; CDR3 protein: CASSPGTGELFF; CDR3 DNA: TGTGCCAGCAGTCCCGGGACTGGCGAGCTGTTTTTT
J gene: TRBJ2-5; D gene: -; V gene: TRBV7-3; clone size: few; CDR3 protein: CASSYGLQETQYF; CDR3 DNA: TGTGCCAGCAGCTATGGACTACAAGAGACCCAGTACTTC
J gene: TRBJ2-7; D gene: -; V gene: TRBV5-1; clone size: -; CDR3 protein: CASSYRQGSSYEQYF; CDR3 DNA: TGCGCCAGCAGCTACCGACAAGGCTCGTCCTACGAGCAGTACTTC
J gene: TRBJ1-3; D gene: -; V gene: TRBV7-9; clone size: few; CDR3 protein: CASSLGGHVGNTIYF; CDR3 DNA: TGTGCCAGCAGCTTAGGGGGCCACGTTGGAAACACCATATATTTT
J gene: TRBJ1-3; D gene: TRBD1; V gene: TRBV5-1; clone size: few; CDR3 protein: CASSPDRETLPSGNTIYF; CDR3 DNA: TGCGCCAGCAGCCCGGACAGGGAAACTCTACCCTCTGGAAACACCATATATTTT
J gene: TRBJ2-6; D gene: -; V gene: TRBV9; clone size: few; CDR3 protein: CASSVDPRAGADVLTF; CDR3 DNA: TGTGCCAGCAGCGTAGACCCACGGGCAGGGGCCGACGTCCTGACTTTC
J gene: TRBJ1-4; D gene: -; V gene: TRBV11-2; clone size: -; CDR3 protein: CASSSTDSNEKLFF; CDR3 DNA: TGTGCCAGCAGCTCCACGGACAGTAATGAAAAACTGTTTTTT
J gene: TRBJ2-5; D gene: TRBD2; V gene: TRBV27; clone size: few; CDR3 protein: CASSLYGSRSGGAGDQYF; CDR3 DNA: TGTGCCAGCAGTTTATACGGATCCCGTAGCGGGGGGGCGGGGGACCAGTACTTC
J gene: TRBJ2-1; D gene: -; V gene: TRBV27; clone size: few; CDR3 protein: CASTYWGRLDNEQFF; CDR3 DNA: TGTGCCAGCACTTACTGGGGGCGCCTCGACAATGAGCAGTTCTTC
J gene: TRBJ2-3; D gene: TRBD1; V gene: TRBV10-3; clone size: few; CDR3 protein: CAINDRGPPQRTQYF; CDR3 DNA: TGTGCCATCAACGACAGGGGCCCCCCACAACGTACGCAGTATTTT
J gene: TRBJ2-5; D gene: -; V gene: TRBV7-3; clone size: few; CDR3 protein: CASSLRGNQETQYF; CDR3 DNA: TGTGCCAGCAGCCTCCGCGGGAACCAAGAGACCCAGTACTTC
J gene: TRBJ2-5; D gene: -; V gene: TRBV6-2/TRBV6-3; clone size: -; CDR3 protein: CASDRRGETQYF; CDR3 DNA: TGTGCCAGCGACAGGAGGGGAGAGACCCAGTACTTC
J gene: TRBJ2-2; D gene: TRBD1; V gene: TRBV10-3; clone size: many; CDR3 protein: CATEYDRVAGELFF; CDR3 DNA: TGTGCCACCGAATACGACAGGGTAGCCGGGGAGCTGTTTTTT
J gene: TRBJ2-3; D gene: -; V gene: TRBV7-9; clone size: -; CDR3 protein: CASSRPGHRTDTQYF; CDR3 DNA: TGTGCCAGCAGCCGTCCGGGACACCGCACAGATACGCAGTATTTT
J gene: TRBJ1-1; D gene: TRBD1; V gene: TRBV7-3; clone size: few; CDR3 protein: CASSDQGGYTEAFF; CDR3 DNA: TGTGCCAGCAGCGACCAGGGGGGGTACACTGAAGCTTTCTTT
J gene: TRBJ1-2; D gene: -; V gene: TRBV24-1; clone size: few; CDR3 protein: CATWDISNGYTF; CDR3 DNA: TGTGCCACCTGGGACATCTCCAATGGCTACACCTTC
J gene: TRBJ2-1; D gene: TRBD2; V gene: TRBV7-3; clone size: few; CDR3 protein: CASSKGGSSYNEQFF; CDR3 DNA: TGTGCCAGCAGCAAAGGCGGGAGCTCCTACAATGAGCAGTTCTTC
J gene: TRBJ2-5; D gene: TRBD2; V gene: TRBV24-1; clone size: -; CDR3 protein: CATSDPSISGGSVETQYF; CDR3 DNA: TGTGCCACCAGTGATCCGTCCATTAGCGGGGGGAGTGTAGAGACCCAGTACTTC